This T cell receptor beta chain appears in the sequencing data of a study of blood T cells in healthy people across ages (dated by TCRdb to between 2014 and 2016). For the wider study: In model experiments, roughly one uniquely barcoded TCR beta cDNA molecule per two T cells was captured by template switching. The study analyzed two additional independent replicas of 1 million unique cDNA reads from the same blood draw for two donors, one aged 18 to 30 and one aged 80 or older. The donors were split into four age groups: young (average 16 years), middle-aged (roughly 42), aged (around 67) and long-lived (approximately 89). Age-related changes in TCR beta repertoire diversity were measured in the study by deep sequencing normalized with unique cDNA molecular identifiers.

In the case of this clonotype: Its antigen target is currently unknown. No per-base quality is available; no much larger clone lies one base away.

On the study overall, not on this receptor specifically: Estimates of total diversity based on one million sequenced T cells were considered lower bounds and underestimates. Observed TCR beta diversity correlated strongly with the percentage of naive T cells measured by flow cytometry. As age increased, observed TCR beta diversity per million T cells dropped in a roughly linear way, and a significant reduction was already evident by age approximately 40. Compared with the aged group, the long-lived group had more naive CD4+ T cells, fewer expanded clones and increased TCR diversity, a pattern suggesting age selection. Conclusive comparison of naive and antigen-experienced compartments was prevented by the profiling of bulk unsorted PBMCs. Because donor CMV infection status was unknown, age-related changes in expanded clonotypes were potentially confounded.

Systemically healthy Caucasian individuals from Russia, about 38 in total and aged about 6 to 90 years, were included as donors. Around 9.9 milliliters of peripheral blood were collected from each donor into EDTA-treated Vacutainer tubes. Ficoll-Paque density-gradient centrifugation was used to isolate PBMCs, with at least 6.5 million per sample. Trizol reagent was used to extract total RNA from the PBMCs, yielding at least 5.5 micrograms per sample. The percentages of naive CD45RAhigh/CD27high T cells were determined by flow cytometry on a PBMC aliquot from every donor. The CDR3 covers 16 residues, taking in both the cysteine and the phenylalanine. Solely the CDR3 DNA is kept, with 48 bases framed from the first base. The V end loses 2 bases and the J end loses 3 bases, and a stretch of 15 bases separates them. The library relied on 5' RACE. TCRdb lists the instrument as Illumina HiSeq 2500. A second PCR of roughly 6 to 12 cycles was run with a J-beta primer mix and a sample-barcoded 5' primer. Each TCR beta cDNA molecule received a unique molecular identifier from a template-switch 5' adaptor carrying 12 random nucleotides. Each sample yielded at least 3 million CDR3-containing paired-end reads. First-strand cDNA was synthesized from all RNA with the Mint cDNA synthesis kit, primed by a TRBC-specific oligonucleotide. All cDNA was treated with uracil-DNA glycosylase and then went through a first 18-cycle PCR with the universal primers M1SS and BC2_uni_R. Per the authors' processing: Normalization of each sample was performed by random selection of 1 million high-quality reads, each carrying a distinct molecular identifier. Reads sharing molecular identifiers were discarded rather than binned into consensus sequences. MiTCR, with a Q25 quality threshold and the strictest error-elimination algorithm, was used for CDR3 identification, clonotype clustering and error correction. A nonparametric unseen species model with Euler transformation was used to estimate a lower bound on total TCR beta diversity. In-frame beta chains were kept once TCRdb had trimmed the public reads at Q25 with fastp and called clones with MiXCR. Rows merge per CDR3 protein into single entries with the most common DNA and genes. The V and J calls and clone size come from TCRdb's table, not from the authors' own analysis. This sample gives some 850,000 distinct CDR3 sequences in total; roughly 25% of them show up just once. The ten most abundant clones make up 2.5% to 3.5% of the sample.

The sample was also reused in another study, on T cells of mothers and their children. The second study reports: Nine systemically healthy Caucasian individuals served as donors, namely three mothers together with their six children. cDNA synthesis consumed the entire amount of extracted RNA, loaded at around 1.5 ug RNA in each 15 ul reaction. Sample barcodes and 2-4 random nucleotides were added via the M1S primer in the second PCR. Over 8 million TCR beta CDR3 reads were obtained for each mother, and some 3 million reads were obtained for each child. Thymic selection shapes the output of TCR recombination in a similar way in related and unrelated pairs, and inherited differences have a minor effect. Normalized repertoire overlap was always slightly but never significantly higher in related than unrelated mother-child pairs. With a sensitivity of 90 to 100 clones per million clonotypes, no persistent microchimeric T cell clones were detected. To look for features that set related mother-child pairs apart from unrelated individuals, the researchers ran deep NGS to compare the TCR beta repertoires of mothers and children. The mean age was about 38 +/- 4 years for the mothers and about 10 +/- 4 years for the children. After adapter ligation with NEBNext reagents, the libraries were sequenced on Illumina HiSeq 2000 with 100+100 nt paired-end reads. Mother and child libraries were prepared a month apart and sequenced in separate runs to prevent cross-contamination. Between roughly 450,000 and 2,000,000 distinct TCR beta clonotypes were identified per donor. Naive TCR beta clonotypes were estimated from low-frequency clonotypes matched to each donor's FACS-determined naive share, without sorting.

Recombination connected TRBV12-3 or TRBV12-4 to TRBJ2-3, with TRBD1 tentatively as D gene (6 bases match). The sample consisted of blood. The sequence came from a boy aged 5-17 years in good health. The nucleotide sequence reads as follows: TGTGCCAGCAGTTTATTAGGCGGACAGAGTACAGATACGCAGTATTTT. Its translation is CASSLLGGQSTDTQYF.